Here is one TCR beta chain with its context. This clone was found once. The clone's antigen remains unknown. No qualities accompany the bases; no much larger clone lies one base away. This same CDR3 is encoded by further DNA sequences in the sample. This sample stems from a study of shared clonotypes between healthy human individuals (TCRdb year 2020). The study in broad terms: The cohort included three men and two women between 18 and 49 years of age. For each donor, three plates each were used for CD4 naive and CD4 memory, two plates were used for CD8 naive, and one plate was used for CD8 memory. To estimate repertoire size and how much clonotype sharing occurs between individuals, the study deeply sequenced the blood TCR repertoires of about five healthy adults. Libraries were prepared and TCR repertoires were sequenced by different laboratories using diverse techniques, in order to increase sequencing depth and limit assay-specific biases. Per donor, leukapheresis produced somewhere between about 0.94 and 9 billion PBMCs.

On the study overall, not on this receptor specifically: The genetic and exposure-history diversity represented was limited by the small number of donors. Estimated clonotype richness was generally larger for naive than for memory subsets. Compared with non-shared clonotypes, the clonotypes found in all four sorted-subset donors had higher generation probabilities. Across several donors, approximately 4.6% of naive CD4, 3.5% of naive CD8, around 2.5% of memory CD4, and 0.3% to 0.45% of memory CD8 clonotypes were shared. Based on pairwise subsampling, the degree of clonotype sharing among donors was expected to be affected by sequencing depth. Sampling was restricted to blood, and TCR repertoires in tissues likely differ from the TCR repertoires found in blood. Even with the large sequencing depth, rarefaction of the sorted-subset datasets indicated that sequencing was incomplete.

V loses 9 bases of germline sequence and J loses 5 bases, and the interval between the two ends is 10 bases. CDR1 MNHEY and CDR2 SVGAGI are derived from the germline V gene. Its CDR3 holds 11 amino acids, cysteine through phenylalanine. CDR3 DNA only is kept here, 33 bases in frame from base 1. Using the deep immunoSEQ assay, multiplex PCR amplified TCR CDR3 regions from genomic DNA. Extracted genomic DNA from each cell subset was spread evenly across all wells of several immunoSEQ 96-well plates, with each plate serving as a replicate. For sorted subsets, about 200 ng genomic DNA, equal to 30,000 to 35,000 T cell genomes, was loaded into each replicate PCR. Purified libraries were quantified with a Qubit 3.0 fluorometer, sized on a Bioanalyzer 2100, and re-quantified with the KAPA Library Quantification kit. Every immunoSEQ 96-well plate was sequenced on a separate single-read 150-cycle Illumina NextSeq 550 flow cell. The study's own analysis went as follows. Because the immunoSEQ output held only junctional sequences and lacked quality scores, the filtering could not match the filtering applied to full-length reads. To assign V/J genes and CDR3, sequences were annotated against IMGT germline references using PyIR, a Python wrapper for IgBLAST v1.9. Reads were filtered out if the reads had weak V/J assignments (E-value above 1e-6), no CDR3, stop codons, out-of-frame junctions, or ambiguous translated residues. A V3J clonotype was defined by an identical inferred V gene, J gene, and CDR3 amino acid sequence. Percentage overlap between repertoires was computed as shared unique clonotypes divided by the size of the smaller repertoire. RTK rarefaction, the Chao1 estimator, and Recon v2.1 estimates of unobserved clonotypes were used to assess repertoire richness. For all TCRbeta clonotypes obtained by the gDNA method from several donors, generation probabilities were computed with OLGA. The source is immuneACCESS, and TCRdb retained only in-frame sequences with V and J called. Part of the clones is not carried over; for the studies checked, unresolved V genes explain less than half of this, and the remainder is unexplained. V, J and clone size are those of that table, while D and trimming were read from the DNA. For this sample there are some 2.1 million clones; 85% to 95% appear just once. Clones ranked in the top ten supply 0.1% to 0.15% of the sample.

The donors were healthy, HIV-negative adults with no recently reported acute infections or vaccinations. Every donor was a Caucasian adult residing in Nashville, Tennessee, USA. CD4+ T cells were enriched by magnetic negative selection, after which naive cells were positively selected on CD45RA and the negative fraction was taken as the memory subset. Blood was collected by leukapheresis, and PBMCs were isolated by Ficoll-Histopaque density gradient centrifugation and then cryopreserved in liquid nitrogen vapor phase. Purity and quantity of every magnetically sorted T cell population were checked by analytical flow cytometry. Genomic DNA was isolated from every sorted fraction and measured by UV absorbance on a Nanodrop 2000c.

The sequenced sample consisted of naive CD4+ T cells sorted from blood. The cell subset or site label of this sample denotes: CD45RA+ positively selected. This TCR derives from a man between 18 and 35 years old in good health. The receptor chain draws on TRBV6-5 and TRBJ1-2; a tentative D call is TRBD1 (5 bases match). The CDR3 reads as follows: CASRGGYGYTF. The nucleotide sequence is TGTGCCAGTCGGGGGGGGTATGGCTACACCTTC.